Listed here are 27 T cell receptor beta chains from one sample, sequenced in a study of HIV-infected children after antiretroviral therapy interruption. Treatment in this sample: PENTA 11 planned treatment interruption arm or continuous ART arm. The TCR library was built from RNA with a 3' RACE protocol and unique molecular identifiers. TCRdb processed the 3' RACE reads anew with MiXCR; each CDR3 protein has one entry. The data hold 45,000 to 50,000 distinct CDR3 sequences, with around 4.7% observed a single time. This specimen was CD45RA+ CD4+ T cells from PBMCs, pooled from several time points, taken from a donor given antiretroviral therapy, either interrupted or continuous. The sample's subset: naive CD4+ CD45RA+ CD45RO- T cells. These receptors all come from a pool of human donors with HIV.

The J gene is TRBJ2-5, the V gene TRBV20-1; D is ambiguous. The germline V gene has CDR1 DFQATT and CDR2 SNEGSKA (reference sequence). CDR3 size: 15 residues. The V end lost 6 bases, the J end lost 1 base, and 18 bases lay between the germline ends. The DNA for the CDR3 is TGCAGTGCATCCCCCGCTATGGGTAGCCAAGAGACCCAGTACTTC. This codes for CSASPAMGSQETQYF.

This clonotype appeared once. V gene TRBV6-6 combines with J gene TRBJ1-1; D possibly corresponds to TRBD1 (5 bases). Germline V gives CDR1 MNHNY, CDR2 SVGAGI (reference sequence). The CDR3 has 14 amino acids. Trimming removed 8 bases at V and 5 bases at J, with 18 bases between. The CDR3 region is CASSGRGGETEAFF. CDR3 in DNA: TGTGCCAGCTCCGGGAGGGGAGGAGAGACTGAAGCTTTCTTT.

In its sample, this clonotype was seen a few times. This rearrangement joins TRBV18 to TRBJ2-7, with D maybe TRBD1 (5 bases). This CDR3 spans 15 amino acids. CDR1 KGHSH and CDR2 LQKENI come from the germline V gene. Trimming pared 1 base from V and 1 base from J, leaving 11 bases between. In DNA, the CDR3 is TGTGCCAGCTCACCACGGGGCCCTCATTCCTACGAGCAGTACTTC. It codes for CASSPRGPHSYEQYF.

This clonotype was observed at least ten times. The V gene is TRBV19, the J gene TRBJ1-2; D is unresolved. The CDR3 extends over 16 amino acids. The ends were cut back, 3 bases at V and 8 bases at J, with 22 bases in the middle. Germline V gene data show CDR1 as LNHDA and CDR2 as SQIVND (reference sequence). CDR3 nucleotides: TGTGCCAGTAGTATTCCCCTCTCCCTACGACCAGGAGGCTACACCTTC. Its protein product is CASSIPLSLRPGGYTF.

This clonotype was counted many times. This chain connects TRBV5-5 to TRBJ1-1, with D unresolved. V gave up 0 bases and J gave up 2 bases, with 11 bases separating them. CDR3 length: 15 amino acids. Looked up from germline, CDR1 is SGHKS and CDR2 is YYEKEE (reference sequence). The CDR3 loop reads CASSLGAEINTEAFF. The CDR3 region has the DNA TGTGCCAGCAGCTTGGGAGCGGAAATTAACACTGAAGCTTTCTTT.

This clonotype came up many times. The chain links TRBV28 to TRBJ2-7; D is undetermined. Trimming took 8 bases from V and 4 from J, leaving 9 bases between them. CDR1 and CDR2 (germline): MDHEN, SYDVKM. The CDR3 is 11 amino acids. The CDR3, as DNA: TGTGCCAGCGCAACCAGGTACGAGCAGTACTTC. It specifies CASATRYEQYF.

Many counts were recorded for this clonotype. The V and J genes are TRBV29-1 and TRBJ1-1, with no clear D. The germline V gene has CDR1 SQVTM and CDR2 ANQGSEA. CDR3 length: 13 residues. Trimming removed 6 bases at V and 2 bases at J, with 13 bases between. CDR3 protein: CSVLTGVNTEAFF. The CDR3 DNA reads TGCAGCGTACTTACCGGGGTTAACACTGAAGCTTTCTTT.

The CDR3 reads CASSLAGTGVNTGELFF. Written as DNA, the CDR3 is TGTGCCAGCAGCTTGGCCGGGACAGGGGTAAATACCGGGGAGCTGTTTTTT. The genes are TRBV5-5 and TRBJ2-2; 10 nucleotides match TRBD1. Losses at the gene ends were 0 bases for V and 5 bases for J; bases not matched to a gene: 7. CDR3 length equals 17 residues. Germline-derived CDR1 and CDR2 are SGHKS and YYEKEE (reference sequence).

In this sample, this clonotype turned up many times. V usage is TRBV30 and J usage is TRBJ2-7; D is uncertain. CDR1 and CDR2 (germline): GTSNPN, SVGIG (reference sequence). The CDR3 extends over 14 amino acids. The germline V and J ends were trimmed by 5 bases and 2 bases, with 16 bases remaining between them. The DNA of the CDR3 is TGTGCCTGGTCCTTCGCTACAAACCCCTACGAGCAGTACTTC. This codes for CAWSFATNPYEQYF.

This clonotype was observed at least ten times. The chain employs TRBV11-2 and TRBJ2-4; weak D call: TRBD2 (6 bases). The CDR3 is made up of 15 amino acids. The V end lost 9 bases, the J end lost 6 bases, and 21 bases lay between the germline ends. Germline V gene data show CDR1 as SGHAT and CDR2 as FQNNGV. The CDR3 protein is CASAQGRGRRNIQYF. CDR3 sequence (DNA): TGTGCCAGTGCCCAGGGCAGAGGGAGGAGAAACATTCAGTACTTC.

The sample holds many counts of this clonotype. DNA of the CDR3: TGTGCCAGCAACAGGGAAGGAGAGACCCAGTACTTC. It translates to CASNREGETQYF. This chain connects TRBV2 to TRBJ2-5; possible D gene TRBD1, 6 bases. Germline V CDR1 and CDR2: SNHLY, FYNNEI. The CDR3 has 12 amino acids. V dropped 7 bases and J dropped 4 bases, with 10 bases sitting between them.

This clonotype was seen ten or more times. In nucleotides, the CDR3 is TGTGCCAGCGAAAGTGGGGGGGCGGGGGCAGGGCGTCAGCCCCAGCATTTT. As protein: CASESGGAGAGRQPQHF. This chain joins TRBV6-1 and TRBJ1-5; possibly TRBD1 for D (6 bases). CDR1 is MNHNS and CDR2 is SASEGT in the germline V gene. V was pared by 8 bases and J by 6 bases, with 26 bases between. The CDR3 extends over 17 amino acids.

The rearrangement uses TRBV30 and TRBJ2-1; D possibly corresponds to TRBD1 (5 bases). Germline CDR1 reads GTSNPN; CDR2 reads SVGIG (reference sequence). The V end was cut by 8 bases, the J end by 9 bases, with 17 bases between. The CDR3 spans 12 residues. CDR3 loop: CARAGQRAEQFF. DNA for the CDR3: TGTGCCCGAGCAGGGCAGCGCGCTGAGCAGTTCTTC. The full variable domain, completed using reference TRBV30 and TRBJ2-1, is SQTIHQWPATLVQPVGSPLSLECTVEGTSNPNLYWYRQAAGRGLQLLFYSVGIGQISSEVPQNLSASRPQDRQFILSSKKLLLSDSGFYLCARAGQRAEQFFGPGTRLTVL.

Ten or more counts support this clonotype. CDR3 bases: TGCAGTGCTGAGGGACTAGCGGGGAACAATGAGCAGTTCTTC. Protein product: CSAEGLAGNNEQFF. J is TRBJ2-1 and V is TRBV20-1; 13 bases line up with TRBD2. The CDR3 totals 14 residues. Germline V gene data show CDR1 as DFQATT and CDR2 as SNEGSKA (reference sequence). Unmatched junction bases numbered 3, after V lost 5 bases and J lost 5 bases.

This clonotype was found many times. The chain couples TRBV2 to TRBJ2-2; D not resolved. This CDR3 is built from 11 residues. Trimming took off 7 bases at V and 5 bases at J, with 5 bases between the two ends. Germline CDR1 and CDR2: SNHLY and FYNNEI. CDR3 nucleotide sequence: TGTGCCAGCAAAGATACCGGGGAGCTGTTTTTT. Protein product: CASKDTGELFF.

This chain links TRBV2 with TRBJ1-2; TRBD1 is a possible D gene (6 bases). The V gene's germline CDR1 is SNHLY and CDR2 FYNNEI. The CDR3 length is 12 residues. Trimming shortened V by 3 bases and J by 10 bases, and 12 bases separated the two germline ends. The DNA for the CDR3 is TGTGCCAGCAGTGAGGACAGAGGAGTCTACACCTTC. It yields the protein CASSEDRGVYTF.

At least ten counts were recorded for this clonotype. J is TRBJ1-6 and V is TRBV11-3; D ambiguous. CDR1 is SGHNT and CDR2 is YENEEA in the germline V gene. V was shortened by 7 bases and J by 0 bases, with 10 bases between the two germline ends. The CDR3 totals 15 residues. The CDR3 region has the DNA TGTGCCAGCAAAGCGGAGGTCTCCTATAATTCACCCCTCCACTTT. Protein product: CASKAEVSYNSPLHF.

The sample holds many counts of this clonotype. The rearrangement uses TRBV7-8 and TRBJ2-7, with a weak D call TRBD1 (6 bases). There are 14 residues in the CDR3. CDR1 is SGHVS, CDR2 FQNEAQ, per germline. V was pared by 5 bases and J by 3 bases, with 14 bases between. The CDR3: CASSVPTGNYEQYF. The CDR3 nucleotides read TGTGCCAGCAGCGTCCCTACAGGGAACTACGAGCAGTACTTC.

This clonotype was picked up many times. The chain has TRBV27 and TRBJ2-7; D is unresolved. Germline V gene sequence: CDR1 MNHEY, CDR2 SMNVEV (reference sequence). Trimming shortened V by 5 bases and J by 0 bases, and 20 bases separated the two germline ends. The length of the CDR3 is 17 residues. The chain's CDR3 is CASSRGHLSKSSYEQYF. CDR3 coding DNA: TGTGCCAGCAGTCGAGGCCACTTATCTAAAAGCTCCTACGAGCAGTACTTC.

The V gene is TRBV19, the J gene TRBJ1-6, with unresolved D. Germline assignment: CDR1 LNHDA and CDR2 SQIVND (reference sequence). The CDR3 loop spans 15 amino acids. V was cut by 5 bases and J by 6 bases, with 14 bases left in between. The CDR3 sequence: CASSSGYRVNSPLHF. Here the CDR3 DNA reads TGTGCCAGTAGTTCGGGCTATAGGGTTAATTCACCCCTCCACTTT. Using reference TRBV19 and TRBJ1-6 for the parts outside the CDR3, the full variable domain is DGGITQSPKYLFRKEGQNVTLSCEQNLNHDAMYWYRQDPGQGLRLIYYSQIVNDFQKGDIAEGYSVSREKKESFPLTVTSAQKNPTAFYLCASSSGYRVNSPLHFGNGTRLTVT.

This clonotype was detected only a few times. This sequence joins TRBV19 and TRBJ1-1; TRBD1 is a possible D gene (6 bases). CDR3 size: 14 residues. The V end was cut by 4 bases, the J end by 0 bases, with 9 bases between. CDR1 LNHDA and CDR2 SQIVND come from the germline V gene (reference sequence). The CDR3 protein is CASSTRQVNTEAFF. The DNA for the CDR3 is TGTGCCAGTAGTACGCGACAGGTGAACACTGAAGCTTTCTTT.

The chain recombines TRBV28 with TRBJ2-3; 10 bases agree with TRBD2. This CDR3 region has 15 residues. J lost 2 bases, V lost 7 bases, and 6 bases had no gene match. Germline V gives CDR1 MDHEN, CDR2 SYDVKM. The CDR3 coding sequence is TGTGCCAGCACCAATAGCGGGGGGATCACAGATACGCAGTATTTT. It is translated as CASTNSGGITDTQYF.

This chain links TRBV19 with TRBJ2-7; D is unresolved. Trimming removed 4 bases from V and 5 bases from J, with 15 bases in between. This CDR3 has 14 residues. The germline gives CDR1 LNHDA, CDR2 SQIVND (reference sequence). The CDR3, as DNA: TGTGCCAGTAGTACCGACACGGGCCCCCACGAGCAGTACTTC. Translated: CASSTDTGPHEQYF.

In its sample, this clonotype was seen many times. The J gene is TRBJ2-5, the V gene TRBV5-1, with a tentative D call TRBD1 (6 bases). The CDR3 covers 13 residues. Germline CDR1 is SGHRS and CDR2 is YFSETQ. Deletions cut 4 bases from V and 4 bases from J, with 11 bases between. Here the CDR3 DNA reads TGCGCCAGCAGCGGGACACTGTCAGAGACCCAGTACTTC. This gives the protein CASSGTLSETQYF.

This clonotype came up a few times. The DNA of the CDR3 is TGTGCCAGCAGTTTCTCCGGGACAGGATTGGATACGCAGTATTTT. As protein: CASSFSGTGLDTQYF. This chain uses TRBV6-5 with TRBJ2-3, with TRBD1 matching over 8 bases. Germline CDR1 reads MNHEY; CDR2 reads SVGAGI. The V segment lost 4 bases and the J segment 6 bases; nucleotides outside the gene matches: 9. The CDR3 totals 15 residues.

The CDR3, as DNA: TGCGCCAGCAGCGCTGCTAGAAGCCCAGATACGCAGTATTTT. Translating it yields CASSAARSPDTQYF. The chain couples TRBV5-1 to TRBJ2-3, with D unclear. V lost 4 bases, J lost 4 bases, and 13 bases lay in between. The CDR3 is 14 residues long. In germline, CDR1 is SGHRS, CDR2 YFSETQ.

This clonotype was counted at least ten times. The genes are TRBV23-1 and TRBJ2-3; perhaps TRBD1 as D (9 bases). TRBV23-1 is placed among ORFs of uncertain function. V was pared by 8 bases and J by 3 bases, with 21 bases between. The CDR3 has 16 residues. Written as DNA, the CDR3 is TGCGCCAGCCTGACCAGCGGGGGACAGGGTACAGATACGCAGTATTTT. Amino acids: CASLTSGGQGTDTQYF.